A selection of T cell receptor beta chains follows, all from one sample in a study of cytomegalovirus exposure and HLA in healthy donors. TCRdb's table, derived via immunoSEQ multiplex PCR, lists solely in-frame clones and lacks some. Among about 130,000 clones listed, 70% to 85% were seen once. The sample taken for sequencing was PBMCs. All receptors derive from a man aged 35 to 55 in good health and CMV-seropositive. The CDR3 runs from the conserved cysteine through the conserved F or W. Fields, in order: clone size, J gene, V gene, D gene, CDR3 DNA, CDR3 protein. A D gene is named only where the DNA matches it firmly. Part of the rows lack a size; the others show once, few, many or a class for expanded clones.

>few|TRBJ2-2|TRBV7-8|NA
TGTGCCAGCAGCTTAGACTACACCGGGGAGCTGTTTTTT
CASSLDYTGELFF
>NA|TRBJ2-7|TRBV30|NA
TGTGCCTGGAGTCAGGCTTTCTCCTACGAGCAGTACTTC
CAWSQAFSYEQYF
>NA|TRBJ2-7|TRBV13|TRBD1
TGTGCCAGCAGCTTAGGGGGGACAGGGGATGACGAGCAGTACTTC
CASSLGGTGDDEQYF
>NA|TRBJ2-1|TRBV30|NA
TGTGCCTGGTCCGCCTCCACTAGTTCTCTGTTCTTC
CAWSASTSSLFF
>NA|TRBJ2-1|TRBV18|TRBD2
TGTGCCAGCTCACCACCCAGCGGGAGGGCCAGTGAGCAGTTCTTC
CASSPPSGRASEQFF
>few|TRBJ2-7|TRBV29-1|TRBD2
TGCAGCGTTGCTAGCGGGAGCTACGAGCAGTACTTC
CSVASGSYEQYF
>NA|TRBJ2-7|TRBV7-9|TRBD2
TGTTCCAGCAGCTTTGGGTCGGGAGGGCCCCACGAGCAGTACTTC
CSSSFGSGGPHEQYF
>NA|TRBJ2-3|TRBV6-4|NA
TGTGCCAGCAGTGCCTCCCTCGGGGGCACAGATACGCAGTATTTT
CASSASLGGTDTQYF
>NA|TRBJ2-7|TRBV11-2|TRBD2
TGTGCCAGCAGCTTAGGGTCTAGCGGAGACGGCCTCATTTACGACGAGCAGTACTTC
CASSLGSSGDGLIYDEQYF
>NA|TRBJ1-4|TRBV28|NA
TGTGCCAGCAGTTTTTACCAAGCCTATGAAAAACTGTTTTTT
CASSFYQAYEKLFF
>NA|TRBJ1-6|TRBV6-5|TRBD1
TGTGCCAGCAGTGGCTATGGGACAGGAAATTCACCCCTCCACTTT
CASSGYGTGNSPLHF
>NA|TRBJ2-7|TRBV14|NA
TGTGCCAGCAGCCAAGGAGCGGCCTACGAGCAGTACTTC
CASSQGAAYEQYF
>few|TRBJ1-2|TRBV2|TRBD1
TGTGCCAGCAAAAGGGACAGCAACTATGGCTACACCTTC
CASKRDSNYGYTF
>few|TRBJ1-3|TRBV12-5|TRBD1
TGTGCTAGTGATTCAACAGGGGCTGGAAACACCATATATTTT
CASDSTGAGNTIYF
>NA|TRBJ2-1|TRBV11-3|TRBD2
TGTGCCAGCAGCTTAGAAGGGACTAGAAGATACAATGAGCAGTTCTTC
CASSLEGTRRYNEQFF
>NA|TRBJ2-3|TRBV15|NA
TGTGCCACCAGCAGAGATTTGGCAGGATCCACAGATACGCAGTATTTT
CATSRDLAGSTDTQYF
>NA|TRBJ1-6|TRBV9|NA
TGTGCCAGCAGCGTAGGCACAGGGAACTCACCCCTCCACTTT
CASSVGTGNSPLHF
>NA|TRBJ2-1|TRBV7-9|TRBD1
TGTGCCAGCAGCCGTTTGACCTCCGGGACAGGGGCCTACAATGAGCAGTTCTTC
CASSRLTSGTGAYNEQFF
>NA|TRBJ2-7|TRBV6-6|NA
TGTGCCAGCAGTTACTCGCCTAGCCGTTCCTCCTACGAGCAGTACTTC
CASSYSPSRSSYEQYF
>once|TRBJ2-6|TRBV9|NA
TGTGCCAGCAGCCCCAGCTCTGGGGCCAACGTCCTGACTTTC
CASSPSSGANVLTF
>few|TRBJ2-3|TRBV7-9|TRBD2
TGTGCCAGCAGAACAATAGAGGGCGGGAGGGAACCCACAGATACGCAGTATTTT
CASRTIEGGREPTDTQYF
>NA|TRBJ1-2|TRBV7-9|TRBD1
TGTTCCAGCAGCTTAGGGACAGACTATGGCTACACCTTC
CSSSLGTDYGYTF
>NA|TRBJ2-7|TRBV7-9|NA
TGTGCCAGCAGCAGTCGACAGAGGAGCTACGAGCAGTACTTC
CASSSRQRSYEQYF
>NA|TRBJ2-1|TRBV5-1|NA
TGCGCCAGCAGCTTTCAAGCGGGCAACTCCTACAATGAGCAGTTCTTC
CASSFQAGNSYNEQFF
>NA|TRBJ2-5|TRBV29-1|TRBD2
TGCAGCGTTGAACTGGCGGCTAGCGGGGACCAAGAGACCCAGTACTTC
CSVELAASGDQETQYF
>NA|TRBJ1-5|TRBV4-1|NA
TGCGCCAGCAGCCAAGTCGTAGTCAATCAGCCCCAGCATTTT
CASSQVVVNQPQHF
>NA|TRBJ2-4|TRBV20-1|TRBD2
TGCAGTGGCGGGAGGCGGAACATTCAGTACTTC
CSGGRRNIQYF
>NA|TRBJ1-5|TRBV5-5|TRBD1
TGTGCCAGCAGCCACGGACAGGGGTACAATCAGCCCCAGCATTTT
CASSHGQGYNQPQHF
>few|TRBJ1-1|TRBV5-1|NA
TGCGCCAGCAGCTTGGTTGCAGGGGCCTTGAACACTGAAGCTTTCTTT
CASSLVAGALNTEAFF